The 30 T cell receptor beta chains in this list originate from one sample, sequenced in a study of CD8 T cells in Susac syndrome. RNA, at about 0.45 to 1 ug, was reverse transcribed with random hexamers. TCRdb re-called the immunoSEQ multiplex PCR reads through MiXCR, storing one row per CDR3 protein. Of some 150,000 distinct CDR3 sequences in the sample, approximately 95% were seen once. Sequencing was done on a sample of CD4+ T cells from PBMCs. The receptor source for this set is a human donor in good health.

The chain couples TRBV24-1 to TRBJ2-3, with TRBD2 matching over 9 bases. CDR1 is KGHDR, CDR2 SFDVKD, per germline. The trim removed 4 bases at V and 4 bases at J, leaving 8 bases unmatched. The CDR3 has 16 residues. The CDR3 bases are TGTGCCACCAGTGACCCCTTGCGGGAGGGATCAGATACGCAGTATTTT. Translated: CATSDPLREGSDTQYF.

V usage is TRBV19 and J usage is TRBJ1-1; D is unclear. V was trimmed by 1 base and J by 5 bases, leaving 20 bases between them. Germline CDR1 LNHDA, CDR2 SQIVND (reference sequence). The CDR3 consists of 17 residues. CDR3 amino acids: CASSIVGVGGLGTEAFF. The CDR3 nucleotides read TGTGCCAGTAGTATAGTCGGAGTGGGCGGGCTGGGTACTGAAGCTTTCTTT.

The chain joins TRBV5-1 to TRBJ2-7; D gene uncertain. The V end was cut by 0 bases, the J end by 6 bases, with 10 bases between. Germline V lookup: CDR1 SGHRS, CDR2 YFSETQ. The CDR3 is 13 amino acids. The CDR3 region has the DNA TGCGCCAGCAGCTTGGTGGTGGAAGGCGAGCAGTACTTC. Residues: CASSLVVEGEQYF.

The chain carries TRBV20-1 and TRBJ2-2; 7 nucleotides align to TRBD2. This CDR3 has 14 residues. Germline CDR1 is DFQATT and CDR2 is SNEGSKA (reference sequence). The V gene end was trimmed by 3 bases and the J gene end by 3 bases; junction bases not matched to a gene: 4. This CDR3 is CSARSTSDTGELFF. CDR3 in DNA: TGCAGTGCTAGGTCCACTAGCGACACCGGGGAGCTGTTTTTT.

This chain connects TRBV1 to TRBJ2-1; TRBD2 reflects the table's D call only, with no check against the DNA. TRBV1 is a recognized pseudogene. This CDR3 contains 12 residues. The CDR3 region has the DNA TGCACCAGCAGCCAAGACACAGCCCTGCAGTTCTTC. Translating it yields CTSSQDTALQFF.

V is TRBV3-1 and J is TRBJ2-7; D remains unclear. The V end lost 1 base, the J end lost 6 bases, and 13 bases lay between the germline ends. Germline V gene sequence: CDR1 LGHDT, CDR2 YNNKEL (reference sequence). The CDR3 totals 14 residues. CDR3 sequence: CASSQVFVTPEQYF. Here the CDR3 DNA reads TGTGCCAGCAGCCAAGTGTTTGTGACCCCCGAGCAGTACTTC.

This chain connects TRBV4-1 to TRBJ2-1; 9 bases line up with TRBD1. The CDR3 spans 15 residues. V was clipped by 4 bases and J by 9 bases; unmatched bases: 10. CDR1 and CDR2 (germline): MGHRA, YSYEKL. The chain's CDR3 is CASSPTGTGIGEQFF. The CDR3 DNA sequence: TGCGCCAGCAGCCCGACAGGGACAGGGATCGGTGAGCAGTTCTTC.

This clonotype appeared a few times. The genes are TRBV7-9 and TRBJ2-3; no reliable D call. This CDR3 has 14 residues. CDR1 and CDR2 from the germline V gene are SEHNR and FQNEAQ (reference sequence). V shed 5 bases and J shed 2 bases, with 11 bases lying between them. The CDR3 region is CASSPDPSTDTQYF. CDR3 in DNA: TGTGCCAGCAGCCCCGACCCGTCCACAGATACGCAGTATTTT.

V and J are TRBV18 and TRBJ2-7; the D is unclear. Trimming removed 4 bases at V and 1 base at J, with 17 bases between. This CDR3 has 16 amino acids. Germline loops: CDR1 KGHSH, CDR2 LQKENI. The DNA of the CDR3 is TGTGCCAGCTCACGACTCAAGACCCGGAATTCCTACGAGCAGTACTTC. Its protein product is CASSRLKTRNSYEQYF.

This sequence joins TRBV5-1 and TRBJ2-6; no firm D call. This CDR3 has 15 amino acids. From germline, CDR1 is SGHRS and CDR2 YFSETQ. Trimming removed 0 bases from V and 4 bases from J, with 8 bases in between. The CDR3 reads CASSLVAVGANVLTF. CDR3 nucleotide sequence: TGCGCCAGCAGCTTGGTGGCCGTCGGGGCCAACGTCCTGACTTTC. The full variable domain, with the rest looked up from reference TRBV5-1 and TRBJ2-6, is KAGVTQTPRYLIKTRGQQVTLSCSPISGHRSVSWYQQTPGQGLQFLFEYFSETQRNKGNFPGRFSGRQFSNSRSEMNVSTLELGDSALYLCASSLVAVGANVLTFGAGSRLTVL.

The CDR3 DNA sequence: TGTGCCATCAGAACCTCTGGGGCCAACGTCCTGACTTTC. Translated: CAIRTSGANVLTF. This chain connects TRBV6-6 to TRBJ2-6; D unresolved. The CDR3 covers 13 residues. With 10 bases removed from V and 0 bases from J, the gap between germline ends came to 7 bases. Germline V gives CDR1 MNHNY, CDR2 SVGAGI (reference sequence).

The rearrangement links TRBV12-3 or TRBV12-4 to TRBJ1-2; a possible D gene is TRBD1 (6 bases). The length of the CDR3 is 12 residues. V lost 3 bases and J lost 8, with 10 bases in between. CDR3 DNA sequence: TGTGCCAGCAGTTTTGCCAGGGGAGGCTACACCTTC. Its protein product is CASSFARGGYTF.

V is TRBV29-1 and J is TRBJ2-5; D ambiguous. The CDR3 sequence is 10 residues long. Trimming removed 6 bases at V and 4 bases at J, with 6 bases between. Per germline, CDR1 SQVTM and CDR2 ANQGSEA. The chain's CDR3 is CSVARETQYF. The DNA for the CDR3 is TGCAGCGTCGCCCGAGAGACCCAGTACTTC. The whole variable domain, remainder taken from reference TRBV29-1 and TRBJ2-5, is SAVISQKPSRDICQRGTSLTIQCQVDSQVTMMFWYRQQPGQSLTLIATANQGSEATYESGFVIDKFPISRPNLTFSTLTVSNMSPEDSSIYLCSVARETQYFGPGTRLLVL.

The chain employs TRBV24-1 and TRBJ2-1; TRBD1 aligns across 9 bases. CDR1 KGHDR and CDR2 SFDVKD come from the germline V gene. The CDR3 has 16 residues. J lost 4 bases, V lost 2 bases, and 5 bases had no gene match. CDR3 protein: CATSDSGQGTYNEQFF. The CDR3 DNA follows: TGTGCCACCAGTGATTCGGGACAGGGTACTTACAATGAGCAGTTCTTC.

The rearrangement links TRBV28 to TRBJ1-4, with D uncertain. V was clipped by 5 bases and J by 1 base, with 20 bases between them. Germline CDR1 is MDHEN and CDR2 is SYDVKM. This CDR3 contains 18 residues. CDR3 coding DNA: TGTGCCAGCAGTCTTCAAGGCCTATTCCGCAAAACTAATGAAAAACTGTTTTTT. It is translated as CASSLQGLFRKTNEKLFF.

This clonotype was observed a single time. CDR3 region: CSARLAPSTDTQYF. CDR3 DNA sequence: TGCAGTGCTAGACTAGCGCCTAGCACAGATACGCAGTATTTT. The chain links TRBV20-1 to TRBJ2-3; possible D gene TRBD2, 6 bases. In germline, CDR1 is DFQATT, CDR2 SNEGSKA (reference sequence). There are 14 residues in the CDR3. V gave up 2 bases and J gave up 0 bases, with 9 bases separating them.

The rearrangement joins TRBV6-4 to TRBJ1-1; no clear D. Trimming shortened V by 4 bases and J by 5 bases, and 11 bases separated the two germline ends. The CDR3 is made up of 13 amino acids. The germline CDR1 and CDR2 sequences are MRHNA and SNTAGT. The CDR3 nucleotides read TGTGCCAGCAGTGCCCGAAGTGGGACTGAAGCTTTCTTT. Residues: CASSARSGTEAFF.

The chain employs TRBV30 and TRBJ1-5; 7 positions match TRBD1. CDR3 length: 13 residues. Looked up from germline, CDR1 is GTSNPN and CDR2 is SVGIG (reference sequence). Trimming removed 3 bases from V and 9 bases from J; junction bases left unmatched: 8. The CDR3 nucleotides are TGTGCCTGGAGGGACGCAGGGGGTAGGCCCCAGCATTTT. Amino acid sequence: CAWRDAGGRPQHF. Filled out from reference TRBV30 and TRBJ1-5, the complete variable domain reads SQTIHQWPATLVQPVGSPLSLECTVEGTSNPNLYWYRQAAGRGLQLLFYSVGIGQISSEVPQNLSASRPQDRQFILSSKKLLLSDSGFYLCAWRDAGGRPQHFGDGTRLSIL.

The CDR3 DNA follows: TGTGCCAGCAGTCCCTTACAAGGGACAGGGCCCCTCTATGGCTACACCTTC. This translates into CASSPLQGTGPLYGYTF. The chain is built from TRBV3-1 and TRBJ1-2, with 9 bases aligning to TRBD1. Germline V gives CDR1 LGHDT, CDR2 YNNKEL (reference sequence). With 6 bases clipped from V and 4 bases from J, the junction kept 15 bases outside the gene matches. This CDR3 is 17 amino acids long.

The chain couples TRBV19 to TRBJ1-1; 11 positions match TRBD1. The V and J ends lost 8 bases and 5 bases, in that order; junction bases with no gene match: 7. This CDR3 is built from 14 residues. The germline CDR1 and CDR2 sequences are LNHDA and SQIVND (reference sequence). In nucleotides, the CDR3 is TGTGCCAGTGCTCTTGGGACAGGGGGTACTGAAGCTTTCTTT. It codes for CASALGTGGTEAFF.

The chain employs TRBV9 and TRBJ2-1; D unresolved. CDR1 and CDR2 from the germline V gene are SGDLS and YYNGEE. The CDR3 is made up of 16 amino acids. With 0 bases removed from V and 0 bases from J, the gap between germline ends came to 10 bases. CDR3 sequence reads: CASSVAGASSYNEQFF. The CDR3 DNA reads TGTGCCAGCAGCGTAGCGGGTGCAAGCTCCTACAATGAGCAGTTCTTC.

This sequence joins TRBV12-3 or TRBV12-4 and TRBJ2-5, with D possibly matching TRBD1 (6 bases). The length of the CDR3 is 15 residues. V was trimmed by 3 bases and J by 0 bases, leaving 11 bases between them. In nucleotides, the CDR3 is TGTGCCAGCAGTTTGGCAGGGGCCCACCAAGAGACCCAGTACTTC. Encoded protein: CASSLAGAHQETQYF.

The chain joins TRBV7-2 to TRBJ1-1; 7 nucleotides agree with TRBD1. Per the germline V gene, CDR1 is SGHTA and CDR2 is FQGNSA. The CDR3 has 14 amino acids. V was pared by 6 bases and J by 6 bases, with 10 bases of the junction left unmatched. The CDR3 DNA follows: TGTGCCAGCAGTCCGACAGGGATTAGCCCTGAAGCTTTCTTT. Translated, it gives CASSPTGISPEAFF.

The genes are TRBV2 and TRBJ1-2, with D possibly matching TRBD1 (5 bases). The length of the CDR3 is 13 residues. Germline V CDR1 and CDR2: SNHLY, FYNNEI. V lost 1 base to trimming and J lost 7 bases, with 10 bases between them. In DNA, the CDR3 is TGTGCCAGCAGTGAAGACAGGTCCTCTGGCTACACCTTC. Residues: CASSEDRSSGYTF.

V and J are TRBV15 and TRBJ2-7; TRBD1 might be the D (6 bases). V was shortened by 5 bases and J by 5 bases, with 13 bases between the two germline ends. The CDR3 contains 13 residues. From germline, CDR1 is LNHNV and CDR2 YYDKDF (reference sequence). The CDR3 coding sequence is TGTGCCACCAGCGGACCAACAGGGAACGAGCAGTACTTC. Its translation is CATSGPTGNEQYF.

V gene TRBV12-3 or TRBV12-4 combines with J gene TRBJ2-2, with TRBD2 matching over 11 bases. The CDR3 sequence is 14 residues long. V lost 6 bases to trimming and J lost 7 bases; unmatched junction nucleotides: 4. In nucleotides, the CDR3 is TGTGCCAGCAGGAGGACTAGCGGGCGCGGGGAGCTGTTTTTT. Its protein product is CASRRTSGRGELFF.

DNA of the CDR3: TGTGCCAGCAGTTCCCCCACAGGGAATCAGCCCCAGCATTTT. Its translation is CASSSPTGNQPQHF. This sequence joins TRBV27 and TRBJ1-5, with D possibly being TRBD1 (6 bases). Germline CDR1 MNHEY, CDR2 SMNVEV (reference sequence). The CDR3 is made up of 14 amino acids. Deletions cut 4 bases from V and 4 bases from J, with 11 bases between.

The CDR3 nucleotides read TGTGCCAGCAGCGGGGGAACAGGGTCCAAGGTAGGGGTCACTGAAGCTTTCTTT. Translation: CASSGGTGSKVGVTEAFF. The rearrangement joins TRBV9 to TRBJ1-1, with D possibly being TRBD1 (6 bases). Germline V CDR1 and CDR2: SGDLS, YYNGEE. This CDR3 comprises 18 residues. The V and J ends lost 3 bases and 4 bases respectively, with 25 bases between them. The variable domain in full, with the rest retrieved from reference TRBV9 and TRBJ1-1, is DSGVTQTPKHLITATGQRVTLRCSPRSGDLSVYWYQQSLDQGLQFLIQYYNGEERAKGNILERFSAQQFPDLHSELNLSSLELGDSALYFCASSGGTGSKVGVTEAFFGQGTRLTVV.

The count of this clonotype is one. The chain joins TRBV19 to TRBJ2-7, with 12 bases aligning to TRBD2. The V gene's germline CDR1 is LNHDA and CDR2 SQIVND (reference sequence). The V gene end was trimmed by 10 bases and the J gene end by 1 base; junction bases not matched to a gene: 8. The CDR3 contains 15 residues. In DNA form, the CDR3 reads TGTGCCACCGCAGGACTAGCGGGACAATCCTACGAGCAGTACTTC. Protein product: CATAGLAGQSYEQYF. Using reference TRBV19 and TRBJ2-7 for the parts outside the CDR3, the full variable domain is DGGITQSPKYLFRKEGQNVTLSCEQNLNHDAMYWYRQDPGQGLRLIYYSQIVNDFQKGDIAEGYSVSREKKESFPLTVTSAQKNPTAFYLCATAGLAGQSYEQYFGPGTRLTVT.

This rearrangement joins TRBV5-1 to TRBJ1-2; D is uncertain. V was shortened by 0 bases and J by 4 bases, with 13 bases between the two germline ends. Germline CDR1 and CDR2: SGHRS and YFSETQ. The CDR3 length is 15 residues. The CDR3 DNA is TGCGCCAGCAGCTTGGACGGACGTTCAATCTATGGCTACACCTTC. This sequence encodes CASSLDGRSIYGYTF.